These 18 T cell receptor beta chains were sequenced from one sample in a study of blood T cells in healthy people across ages. The second PCR ran about 6 to 11 cycles with a sample-barcoded 5' primer and J-beta primers. Using its own MiXCR run on the 5' RACE reads, TCRdb lists one record per CDR3 protein. In the table there are roughly 500,000 distinct CDR3 sequences, approximately 27% of which are singletons. The sequencing sample was made of blood. The receptors were sampled from a woman in her 70s in good health.

The genes are TRBV20-1 and TRBJ1-2; the D gene is possibly TRBD1 (6 bases). The CDR3 sequence is 13 residues long. CDR1 is DFQATT and CDR2 is SNEGSKA in the germline V gene (reference sequence). V was cut by 5 bases and J by 1 base, with 11 bases left in between. CDR3 in amino acids: CSAANRVNYGYTF. As DNA, the CDR3 is TGCAGTGCTGCTAACAGGGTTAACTATGGCTACACCTTC.

This clonotype was detected a few times. The rearrangement links TRBV5-1 to TRBJ2-6; D not certain. The CDR3 consists of 17 residues. The germline V gene has CDR1 SGHRS and CDR2 YFSETQ. The V and J ends lost 0 bases and 1 base respectively, with 11 bases between them. CDR3 DNA sequence: TGCGCCAGCAGCTTGGACGGTACGACTTCTGGGGCCAACGTCCTGACTTTC. Translated, it gives CASSLDGTTSGANVLTF.

The chain combines TRBV27 with TRBJ1-6; possible D gene TRBD1, 5 bases. CDR1 and CDR2 (germline): MNHEY, SMNVEV (reference sequence). V was shortened by 3 bases and J by 7 bases, with 22 bases between the two germline ends. This CDR3 is 18 amino acids long. Here the CDR3 reads CASSLSSGAPRRNSPLHF. CDR3 DNA sequence: TGTGCCAGCAGTTTGAGTTCTGGGGCGCCACGAAGAAATTCACCCCTCCACTTT.

Regarding this clonotype: Compared with germline, one end of the junction differs, possibly owing to a read error. The chain couples TRBV5-1 to TRBJ2-5, with 7 positions matching TRBD1. Germline CDR1 reads SGHRS; CDR2 reads YFSETQ. The CDR3 totals 14 residues. CDR3 residues: CASSLRQGSETKYF. The DNA for the CDR3 is TGCGCCAGCAGCTTAAGACAGGGATCGGAGACCAAGTACTTC.

The chain combines TRBV11-3 with TRBJ1-6; TRBD1 matches 8 bases. Germline lookup yields CDR1 SGHNT and CDR2 YENEEA. V gave up 1 base and J gave up 7 bases; unmatched junction bases: 9. This CDR3 contains 17 residues. The CDR3 nucleotides are TGTGCCAGCAGCTTAGCGGACAGGGTATACCCCAATTCACCCCTCCACTTT. Encoded protein: CASSLADRVYPNSPLHF.

The V gene is TRBV6-1, the J gene TRBJ1-1; TRBD1 matches 12 bases. V was clipped by 7 bases and J by 6 bases; unmatched bases: 15. The length of the CDR3 is 17 residues. Germline V gene lookup returns CDR1 MNHNS and CDR2 SASEGT. In DNA form, the CDR3 reads TGTGCCAGCACGAGTGGGACAGGGGGCTTTCACGGGCCTGAAGCTTTCTTT. Encoded protein: CASTSGTGGFHGPEAFF.

This clonotype was counted at least ten times. The genes are TRBV4-2 and TRBJ2-5; 8 bases align to TRBD2. J gave up 5 bases and V 1 base, and 12 bases lay outside the gene matches. Germline V gene lookup returns CDR1 LGHNA and CDR2 YNFKEQ. The CDR3 consists of 17 residues. The chain's CDR3 is CASSQVAGSGVGETQYF. The CDR3 bases are TGTGCCAGCAGCCAAGTTGCGGGTAGCGGGGTCGGGGAGACCCAGTACTTC.

Worth noting for this clonotype: At one end the junction does not follow the germline gene, possibly because of a read error. V usage is TRBV18 and J usage is TRBJ1-4; D call uncertain. The CDR3 has 15 residues. Per germline, CDR1 KGHSH and CDR2 LQKENI. The CDR3 reads CAGSPALSSNEKLFF. The CDR3 DNA follows: TGTGCCGGCTCACCCGCCCTCAGCTCTAATGAAAAACTGTTTTTT.

J is TRBJ1-2 and V is TRBV7-2; 7 nucleotides align to TRBD1. V trimming: 2 bases; J trimming: 7 bases; junction bases outside the gene matches: 10. Germline V gene sequence: CDR1 SGHTA, CDR2 FQGNSA. CDR3 length equals 15 residues. The CDR3 loop is CASSLTSGGRGGYTF. CDR3 coding DNA: TGTGCCAGCAGCTTAACTTCAGGGGGACGGGGTGGCTACACCTTC.

This clonotype was found a few times. CDR3 residues: CASRRPGTTSSYEQYF. In nucleotides, the CDR3 is TGTGCCAGCAGAAGACCCGGGACGACGAGCTCCTACGAGCAGTACTTC. This chain links TRBV12-3 or TRBV12-4 with TRBJ2-5; TRBD1 or TRBD2 may be the D gene (5 bases each). TRBJ2-7 explains the end of the DNA better; the J call may be wrong. The CDR3 is 16 amino acids.

This clonotype appeared once. Here the CDR3 reads CASSWSSGSWETQYF. The DNA of the CDR3 is TGTGCCAGCAGTTGGTCTAGCGGGAGTTGGGAGACCCAGTACTTC. V gene TRBV27 combines with J gene TRBJ2-5, with 10 bases lining up with TRBD2. J lost 5 bases, V lost 4 bases, and 7 bases had no gene match. The CDR3 is 15 residues long. Germline loops: CDR1 MNHEY, CDR2 SMNVEV (reference sequence).

The chain recombines TRBV5-1 with TRBJ2-1; TRBD1 matches at 11 bases. CDR1 is SGHRS and CDR2 is YFSETQ in the germline V gene. The CDR3 contains 16 residues. Unmatched junction bases numbered 3, after V lost 1 base and J lost 3 bases. Here the CDR3 DNA reads TGCGCCAGCAGCTTGTCCGGGACAGGGGGCTACAATGAGCAGTTCTTC. Encoded protein: CASSLSGTGGYNEQFF.

This clonotype was seen a handful of times. The V and J genes are TRBV27 and TRBJ2-1, with D perhaps TRBD2 (6 bases). The assigned J gene may be wrong: the sequence end matches TRBJ2-7 better. The CDR3 has 14 residues. The germline V gene encodes CDR1 MNHEY and CDR2 SMNVEV (reference sequence). The CDR3 loop is CASSYVPGGRSQYF. CDR3 bases: TGTGCCAGCAGCTACGTACCCGGGGGTCGGTCGCAGTACTTC.

The chain couples TRBV4-3 to TRBJ1-4, with 10 bases matching TRBD1. V was pared by 1 base and J by 7 bases, with 6 bases of the junction left unmatched. This CDR3 comprises 16 residues. CDR1 LGHNA and CDR2 YSLEER come from the germline V gene. The CDR3 DNA reads as TGCGCCAGCAGCCAAGGCCCCGGGACAGGGGCTGAAAAACTGTTTTTT. Translated: CASSQGPGTGAEKLFF.

V gene TRBV12-5 combines with J gene TRBJ1-5; 9 bases map to TRBD1. J was trimmed by 4 bases and V by 4 bases; bases with no gene match: 11. The CDR3 covers 17 residues. The germline gives CDR1 LGHNT, CDR2 FRNRAP. The CDR3, as DNA: TGTGCTAGTGGTTGGGGACCCGGGACAGGGCGAAATCAGCCCCAGCATTTT. Protein product: CASGWGPGTGRNQPQHF.

This chain joins TRBV27 and TRBJ2-1; D is undetermined. The germline gives CDR1 MNHEY, CDR2 SMNVEV (reference sequence). Trimming stripped 5 bases from V and 5 bases from J, with 16 bases between. The CDR3 covers 15 residues. CDR3 in amino acids: CASSRIFSENNEQFF. The CDR3 DNA reads TGTGCCAGCAGTCGCATCTTTTCAGAGAACAATGAGCAGTTCTTC.

J is TRBJ1-1 and V is TRBV6-6; TRBD1 is a possible D gene (6 bases). Deletions cut 6 bases from V and 1 base from J, with 21 bases between. Germline CDR1 and CDR2: MNHNY and SVGAGI (reference sequence). The CDR3 runs to 17 residues. The CDR3 region is CASSPEPTGIRNTEAFF. Written as DNA, the CDR3 is TGTGCCAGCAGCCCTGAACCGACAGGAATTAGGAACACTGAAGCTTTCTTT.

This clonotype showed up just a few times. V and J are TRBV21-1 and TRBJ2-5; the DNA was not used to check the table's D call, TRBD1. TRBV21-1 is a pseudogene segment. This CDR3 has 15 amino acids. As DNA, the CDR3 is TGTGCCAGCAGCAAGGGAACAGGGTCGGAAGAGACCCAGTACTTC. Its translation is CASSKGTGSEETQYF.